A single sample gave rise to the 30 T cell receptor beta chains below, sequenced in a study of blood T cell repertoires in COVID-19. Clones were read by immunoSEQ multiplex PCR, and TCRdb kept only the in-frame ones, dropping some. The sample carries about 330,000 clones, about 92% recorded once. Sequencing was carried out using PBMCs or T cells enriched from blood (not recorded which). The source of these receptors is a young woman who had recovered from COVID-19.

V gene TRBV28 combines with J gene TRBJ1-5; D gene unclear. The CDR3 runs to 14 residues. Trimming left V 5 bases short and J 4 bases short, with 12 bases between. Germline lookup yields CDR1 MDHEN and CDR2 SYDVKM. CDR3 loop: CASSPREENQPQHF. The CDR3 nucleotides read TGTGCCAGCAGTCCCCGGGAGGAGAATCAGCCCCAGCATTTT.

This chain joins TRBV4-3 and TRBJ1-3; D is undetermined. V lost 0 bases to trimming and J lost 1 base, with 16 bases between them. The CDR3 has 18 residues. Germline V gene sequence: CDR1 LGHNA, CDR2 YSLEER. The CDR3: CASSQDQAGSESGNTIYF. For the CDR3, the DNA is TGCGCCAGCAGCCAAGATCAAGCGGGGAGCGAGTCTGGAAACACCATATATTTT.

J is TRBJ2-1 and V is TRBV19; D might be TRBD1 (7 bases). V was trimmed by 3 bases and J by 5 bases, leaving 17 bases between them. The CDR3 runs to 16 residues. Germline CDR1 LNHDA, CDR2 SQIVND (reference sequence). The CDR3 here is CASSIGVRGANNEQFF. The CDR3 DNA sequence: TGTGCCAGTAGTATTGGTGTCAGGGGGGCCAACAATGAGCAGTTCTTC. Drawing the rest from reference TRBV19 and TRBJ2-1, the complete variable domain is DGGITQSPKYLFRKEGQNVTLSCEQNLNHDAMYWYRQDPGQGLRLIYYSQIVNDFQKGDIAEGYSVSREKKESFPLTVTSAQKNPTAFYLCASSIGVRGANNEQFFGPGTRLTVL.

V gene TRBV28 combines with J gene TRBJ1-1; 7 nucleotides align to TRBD1. Germline trimming cut 5 bases from V and 1 base from J; bases unmatched to any gene: 4. Per the germline V gene, CDR1 is MDHEN and CDR2 is SYDVKM. The CDR3 has 14 residues. The CDR3 DNA reads TGTGCCAGCAGTCCTGGGACAGAGAACACTGAAGCTTTCTTT. Translation gives CASSPGTENTEAFF. The full variable domain, with the rest looked up from reference TRBV28 and TRBJ1-1, is DVKVTQSSRYLVKRTGEKVFLECVQDMDHENMFWYRQDPGLGLRLIYFSYDVKMKEKGDIPEGYSVSREKKERFSLILESASTNQTSMYLCASSPGTENTEAFFGQGTRLTVV.

V usage is TRBV19 and J usage is TRBJ1-5; TRBD1 might be the D (5 bases). CDR1 is LNHDA, CDR2 SQIVND, per germline (reference sequence). This CDR3 spans 13 amino acids. The V end lost 5 bases, the J end lost 10 bases, and 15 bases lay between the germline ends. CDR3 in amino acids: CASSPGRGYPQHF. DNA for the CDR3: TGTGCCAGTAGTCCCGGACGGGGGTATCCCCAGCATTTT.

The V and J genes are TRBV7-9 and TRBJ1-5, with D uncertain. Trimming removed 4 bases at V and 6 bases at J, with 16 bases between. The CDR3 contains 15 residues. Germline assignment: CDR1 SEHNR and CDR2 FQNEAQ (reference sequence). The CDR3 is CASSSMDAEGQPQHF. CDR3 DNA: TGTGCCAGCAGCTCAATGGACGCTGAGGGTCAGCCCCAGCATTTT.

Points on this clone: Other DNA sequences in the sample encode the same CDR3. The V call is TRBV9, the J call TRBJ1-3; the D gene is possibly TRBD1 (5 bases). This CDR3 comprises 14 residues. Germline V CDR1 and CDR2: SGDLS, YYNGEE. The V end was cut by 2 bases, the J end by 0 bases, with 6 bases between. The CDR3 DNA reads as TGTGCCAGCAGCGTGCAGGGCTCTGGAAACACCATATATTTT. It encodes CASSVQGSGNTIYF.

CDR3 in amino acids: CASSDRVGRKGTGELFF. Here the CDR3 DNA reads TGTGCCAGCAGCGATAGAGTGGGGAGGAAGGGCACCGGGGAGCTGTTTTTT. J is TRBJ2-2 and V is TRBV7-8; maybe TRBD2 (6 bases). Trimming left V 5 bases short and J 4 bases short, with 20 bases between. Germline V gene data show CDR1 as SGHVS and CDR2 as FQNEAQ. The CDR3 runs to 17 residues. The full variable domain, in which reference TRBV7-8 and TRBJ2-2 provide the parts outside the CDR3, is GAGVSQSPRYKVAKRGQDVALRCDPISGHVSLFWYQQALGQGPEFLTYFQNEAQLDKSGLPSDRFFAERPEGSVSTLKIQRTQQEDSAVYLCASSDRVGRKGTGELFFGEGSRLTVL.

This chain joins TRBV7-8 and TRBJ1-5; D unresolved. From germline, CDR1 is SGHVS and CDR2 FQNEAQ. The CDR3 has 14 residues. With 1 base removed from V and 5 bases from J, the gap between germline ends came to 9 bases. CDR3 loop: CASSLVVRDQPQHF. The CDR3 DNA sequence: TGTGCCAGCAGCTTAGTTGTCCGGGATCAGCCCCAGCATTTT.

The genes are TRBV4-3 and TRBJ1-5; D is unresolved. Trimming stripped 0 bases from V and 6 bases from J, with 12 bases between. The germline V gene has CDR1 LGHNA and CDR2 YSLEER. The CDR3 has 15 residues. This chain's CDR3 is CASSQEVQRVQPQHF. The DNA of the CDR3 is TGCGCCAGCAGCCAAGAAGTCCAACGCGTTCAGCCCCAGCATTTT.

The chain joins TRBV28 to TRBJ1-2; 8 bases are a match to TRBD1. This CDR3 has 15 residues. Germline loops: CDR1 MDHEN, CDR2 SYDVKM. V lost 2 bases and J lost 10; bases outside the gene matches: 12. The CDR3 region is CASSLPNSGQGFYTF. CDR3 in DNA: TGTGCCAGCAGTTTACCCAATTCCGGACAGGGCTTCTACACCTTC.

This sequence joins TRBV6-5 and TRBJ2-4, with unresolved D. Germline V gene lookup returns CDR1 MNHEY and CDR2 SVGAGI. V gave up 2 bases and J gave up 7 bases, with 9 bases separating them. The CDR3 spans 13 residues. CDR3 nucleotide sequence: TGTGCCAGCAGTTACAAGGAGAGGAACATTCAGTACTTC. As protein: CASSYKERNIQYF.

Written as DNA, the CDR3 is TGTGCCAGCAGCTTTACTAGCGAAAGCACAGATACGCAGTATTTT. This sequence encodes CASSFTSESTDTQYF. This chain uses TRBV6-5 with TRBJ2-3, with 7 positions matching TRBD2. The CDR3 runs to 15 residues. Germline V gene sequence: CDR1 MNHEY, CDR2 SVGAGI. The trim removed 6 bases at V and 0 bases at J, leaving 6 bases unmatched.

This chain links TRBV7-6 with TRBJ2-2; TRBD2 matches 12 bases. The CDR3 loop spans 17 amino acids. The ends lost 5 bases at V and 6 bases at J; junction bases unmatched: 10. Germline loops: CDR1 SGHVS, CDR2 FNYEAQ. The CDR3 is CASSVDLLAGGPGELFF. The CDR3 nucleotides are TGTGCCAGCAGCGTAGACCTCCTAGCGGGAGGGCCCGGGGAGCTGTTTTTT. The entire variable domain, with the rest obtained from reference TRBV7-6 and TRBJ2-2, is as follows: GAGVSQSPRYKVTKRGQDVALRCDPISGHVSLYWYRQALGQGPEFLTYFNYEAQQDKSGLPNDRFSAERPEGSISTLTIQRTEQRDSAMYRCASSVDLLAGGPGELFFGEGSRLTVL.

The chain employs TRBV7-3 and TRBJ2-1, with 9 positions matching TRBD1. There are 14 residues in the CDR3. After removal of 5 bases from V and 7 bases from J, the junction contained 6 bases not matched to a gene. Germline assignment: CDR1 SGHTA and CDR2 FQGTGA. The CDR3 protein is CASSSSGQGNEQFF. The CDR3 DNA sequence: TGTGCCAGCAGCAGCTCGGGACAGGGAAATGAGCAGTTCTTC.

The chain is built from TRBV3-1 (or the pseudogene TRBV3-2) and TRBJ2-5; a weak D match, TRBD2 (7 bases). The germline gives CDR1 LGHDT, CDR2 YNNKEL (reference sequence). There are 14 residues in the CDR3. V lost 4 bases and J 4 bases, leaving 13 bases between the germline ends. CDR3 loop: CASSRTGGGETQYF. In nucleotides, the CDR3 is TGTGCCAGCAGCCGGACGGGGGGCGGAGAGACCCAGTACTTC.

The J gene is TRBJ2-1, the V gene TRBV6-2 or TRBV6-3, with 9 nucleotides matching TRBD1. Germline lookup yields CDR1 MNHEY and CDR2 SVGEGT. Germline trimming cut 4 bases from V and 0 bases from J; bases unmatched to any gene: 7. The CDR3 is made up of 17 amino acids. CDR3 sequence: CASSWTEGQGSYNEQFF. The CDR3 coding sequence is TGTGCCAGCAGTTGGACCGAGGGACAGGGCTCCTACAATGAGCAGTTCTTC.

This rearrangement joins TRBV5-4 to TRBJ2-2; TRBD2 matches at 8 bases. V shed 7 bases and J 4 bases; nucleotides not matched to a gene: 9. The CDR3 spans 15 residues. The germline gives CDR1 SGHNT, CDR2 YYREEE (reference sequence). CDR3 nucleotide sequence: TGTGCCAGCTATCTAGCGGGTCTCACCACCGGGGAGCTGTTTTTT. Translating it yields CASYLAGLTTGELFF.

CDR3 loop: CASSPSDHYGYTF. CDR3 DNA sequence: TGTGCCAGCTCACCAAGCGACCACTATGGCTACACCTTC. This chain connects TRBV18 to TRBJ1-2; D is undetermined. CDR1 and CDR2 (germline): KGHSH, LQKENI. This CDR3 region has 13 residues. Trimming cost V 2 bases and J 3 bases, with 7 bases left between them.

This clone was seen just once. The chain recombines TRBV30 with TRBJ2-7, with 8 bases matching TRBD1. Trimming at V came to 4 bases and at J to 4 bases, leaving 12 bases not matched to a gene. The CDR3 has 15 residues. The germline CDR1 and CDR2 sequences are GTSNPN and SVGIG (reference sequence). CDR3: CAWNTKGTGSYEQYF. The DNA of the CDR3 is TGTGCCTGGAATACCAAAGGGACAGGATCGTACGAGCAGTACTTC.

The gene calls are TRBV28 and TRBJ1-2; weak D call: TRBD1 (5 bases). The CDR3 loop spans 15 amino acids. V was trimmed by 7 bases and J by 1 base, leaving 16 bases between them. Germline CDR1 is MDHEN and CDR2 is SYDVKM. The CDR3 nucleotides are TGTGCCAGCAAAGTTCGTCAGGGTGGTAACTATGGCTACACCTTC. Amino acids: CASKVRQGGNYGYTF.

The sample holds a few counts of this clone. V usage is TRBV5-8 and J usage is TRBJ1-6, with D unclear. The germline V and J ends were trimmed by 2 bases and 10 bases, with 10 bases remaining between them. Germline CDR1 reads SGHTS; CDR2 reads YDEGEE. This CDR3 is 13 amino acids long. The CDR3 protein is CASSFHRESPLHF. For the CDR3, the DNA is TGTGCCAGCAGCTTTCACCGGGAATCACCCCTCCACTTT.

The gene calls are TRBV27 and TRBJ2-1, with TRBD2 matching over 13 bases. The CDR3 is 15 amino acids. Germline V gene sequence: CDR1 MNHEY, CDR2 SMNVEV (reference sequence). The J segment lost 9 bases and the V segment lost 5 bases, leaving 7 bases of the junction unmatched. The CDR3 nucleotides read TGTGCCAGCAGTCCACGGACTAGCGGGAGTTTTGAGCAGTTCTTC. Amino acids: CASSPRTSGSFEQFF.

This clone was detected only a few times. The chain joins TRBV14 to TRBJ1-1; D not resolved. This CDR3 has 15 amino acids. V was trimmed by 1 base and J by 1 base, leaving 10 bases between them. Germline CDR1 is SGHDN and CDR2 is FVKESK. The CDR3 DNA reads TGTGCCAGCAGCCAAGGATTGCGGAGGAACACTGAAGCTTTCTTT. Translation gives CASSQGLRRNTEAFF.

This sequence joins TRBV28 and TRBJ1-5; D may be TRBD1 (5 bases). Germline loops: CDR1 MDHEN, CDR2 SYDVKM. This CDR3 region has 15 residues. Trimming shortened V by 5 bases and J by 3 bases, and 14 bases separated the two germline ends. CDR3 loop: CASSPLDRDNQPQHF. CDR3 in DNA: TGTGCCAGCAGTCCGCTCGACAGAGACAATCAGCCCCAGCATTTT.

This rearrangement joins TRBV15 to TRBJ2-1; the match to TRBD2 covers 7 bases. The trim removed 0 bases at V and 4 bases at J, leaving 3 bases unmatched. This CDR3 is built from 15 residues. Germline CDR1 and CDR2: LNHNV and YYDKDF (reference sequence). In nucleotides, the CDR3 is TGTGCCACCAGCAGAGACCGGGGGGTATACAATGAGCAGTTCTTC. Its protein is CATSRDRGVYNEQFF.

CDR3: CASGRTSAGNQPQHF. CDR3 nucleotide sequence: TGTGCCAGCGGGCGGACTAGCGCAGGCAATCAGCCCCAGCATTTT. V is TRBV27 and J is TRBJ1-5; D remains unclear. There are 15 residues in the CDR3. Germline loops: CDR1 MNHEY, CDR2 SMNVEV (reference sequence). V lost 8 bases to trimming and J lost 2 bases, with 16 bases between them.

This chain links TRBV5-1 with TRBJ2-1, with D possibly matching TRBD1 (7 bases). The V gene lost 3 bases and the J gene lost 0 bases, with 10 bases spanning the gap. The germline V gene encodes CDR1 SGHRS and CDR2 YFSETQ. The length of the CDR3 is 15 residues. CDR3 nucleotides: TGCGCCAGCAGCTCCAGGGGGGACTCCTACAATGAGCAGTTCTTC. Its protein product is CASSSRGDSYNEQFF.

The chain has TRBV6-9 and TRBJ1-1; 8 bases agree with TRBD1. The CDR3 totals 15 residues. Per the germline V gene, CDR1 is MNHGY and CDR2 is SVAAGI. J was trimmed by 0 bases and V by 6 bases; bases with no gene match: 6. CDR3 protein: CASSGGQGMNTEAFF. The CDR3 bases are TGTGCCAGCAGCGGCGGACAGGGAATGAACACTGAAGCTTTCTTT.

The genes are TRBV6-6 and TRBJ2-7; D may be TRBD1 (5 bases). From germline, CDR1 is MNHNY and CDR2 SVGAGI (reference sequence). The length of the CDR3 is 11 residues. V was pared by 10 bases and J by 2 bases, with 9 bases between. The CDR3 region is CATQGPYEQYF. The CDR3 bases are TGTGCCACCCAGGGCCCCTACGAGCAGTACTTC.